A selection of T cell receptor beta chains follows, all from one sample in a study of CD8 T cells in ankylosing spondylitis. TCRdb itself ran the 5' RACE reads through MiXCR, one entry per CDR3 protein. Among tens of thousands of distinct CDR3 sequences, 9% were seen once, and the ten largest hold 25% to 35%. What was sequenced was blood, either unsorted or a sorted T cell fraction (not recorded which). The receptors stem from a male donor with ankylosing spondylitis. Each CDR3 is given with its conserved first and last residue. The D gene is left open where the match is weak. The listing skips clone size in some rows; elsewhere it reads once, few, many or a size class.

cdr3_length d_call j_call v_call clone_size cdr3_nt cdr3_aa
15 . TRBJ2-1 TRBV12-3/TRBV12-4 many TGTGCCAGCAGTCCTACTGCGACCCCTATCTATGAGCAGTTCTTC CASSPTATPIYEQFF
14 TRBD1 TRBJ1-2 TRBV27 many TGTGCCAGCAGTTCATCGGACAGGGGGTATGGCTACACCTTC CASSSSDRGYGYTF
15 TRBD2 TRBJ2-3 TRBV11-2 . TGTGCCAGCAGCCCCGGGGGGCGGGGGGCCGATACGCAGTATTTT CASSPGGRGADTQYF
16 TRBD2 TRBJ2-3 TRBV7-9 many TGTGCCAGCATCCTAGAGCTAGCGGGATTGGCAGATACGCAGTATTTT CASILELAGLADTQYF
15 TRBD1 TRBJ2-3 TRBV11-2 many TGTGCCAGCAGCGTCGGGACAGGGGGCTCGTATACGCAGTATTTT CASSVGTGGSYTQYF
12 . TRBJ1-1 TRBV29-1 many TGCAGCGTTGCCGGTGGTAGGACTGAAGCTTTCTTT CSVAGGRTEAFF
15 . TRBJ1-3 TRBV20-1 few TGCAGTGCTAGAGAGGACCGACACTCTGGAAACACCATATATTTT CSAREDRHSGNTIYF
15 TRBD2 TRBJ2-1 TRBV15 many TGTGCCACCAGCGAGGGACTAGCGGGGTACAATGAGCAGTTCTTC CATSEGLAGYNEQFF
15 . TRBJ2-7 TRBV4-2 many TGTGCCAGCAGCCAAGGAGGACCTGGGACCTACGAGCAGTACTTC CASSQGGPGTYEQYF
15 TRBD2 TRBJ2-7 TRBV3-1 . TGTGCCAGCAGCCCGACTAGCGGCGCATCCTACGAGCAGTACTTC CASSPTSGASYEQYF
12 TRBD2 TRBJ2-1 TRBV5-6 . TGTGCCAGCAGCGAGACTAGCCGAGGGCAGTTCTTC CASSETSRGQFF
14 . TRBJ1-4 TRBV11-2 few TGTGCCAGCAGCGGACCCCCACTCCAAGAAAAACTGTTTTTT CASSGPPLQEKLFF
17 . TRBJ2-2 TRBV4-2 . TGTGCCAGCAGCCATGAGTCCCAGGGAACGAACACCGGGGAGCTGTTTTTT CASSHESQGTNTGELFF
15 . TRBJ2-1 TRBV20-1 many TGCAGTGCTAGGACTGACGTTGAAGGCTACAATGAGCAGTTCTTC CSARTDVEGYNEQFF
17 . TRBJ2-6 TRBV20-1 few TGCAGTGCTAGAAACCCTGGCTACGATTCCGGGGCCAACGTCCTGACTTTC CSARNPGYDSGANVLTF
16 . TRBJ2-1 TRBV6-2/TRBV6-3 few TGTGCCAGCAGTGCCGTAATAGCGAACTCCTACAATGAGCAGTTCTTC CASSAVIANSYNEQFF
13 . TRBJ2-4 TRBV12-3/TRBV12-4 many TGTGCCAGCAGTCCCGGGGAATTAGACATTCAGTACTTC CASSPGELDIQYF
15 . TRBJ1-5 TRBV20-1 . TGCAGTGCTAGCTACGGAACCGATAGCAATCAGCCCCAGCATTTT CSASYGTDSNQPQHF
14 . TRBJ2-3 TRBV6-2/TRBV6-3 many TGTGCCAGCAGGCCCCGGGAGAGCGCAGATACGCAGTATTTT CASRPRESADTQYF
17 TRBD2 TRBJ2-5 TRBV6-1 . TGTGCCAGCAGACGGACTAGCGGGAGGGCCGCCCAAGAGACCCAGTACTTC CASRRTSGRAAQETQYF
14 . TRBJ2-7 TRBV20-1 . TGCAGTGCTAGAGAGCGAGACTACTCCTACGAGCAGTACTTC CSARERDYSYEQYF
13 TRBD2 TRBJ2-1 TRBV12-3/TRBV12-4 many TGTGCCAGCAATCTGCGGGAGAACAATGAGCAGTTCTTC CASNLRENNEQFF
13 . TRBJ2-3 TRBV20-1 many TGCAGTGCTATAGGCGGGGTTGTAGATACGCAGTATTTT CSAIGGVVDTQYF
15 . TRBJ2-4 TRBV19 . TGTGCCAGTACCATGAGGCACATAGCCAAAAACATTCAGTACTTC CASTMRHIAKNIQYF
12 . TRBJ2-6 TRBV6-6 . TGTGCCAGTGCGGCGGGGGCCAACGTCCTGACTTTC CASAAGANVLTF
12 . TRBJ1-1 TRBV27 many TGTGCCAGCACTATGGGCGGCCGTGAAGCTTTCTTT CASTMGGREAFF
19 . TRBJ2-6 TRBV10-3 many TGTGCCATCAGTGAGCGGGACATCAGGGTTAACTCTGGGGCCAACGTCCTGACTTTC CAISERDIRVNSGANVLTF
16 . TRBJ2-1 TRBV20-1 . TGCAGTGCTAGAGAGGCAGACTCTAGCTCCTACAATGAGCAGTTCTTC CSAREADSSSYNEQFF
13 . TRBJ2-1 TRBV5-5 few TGTGCCAGGGGCCCGGGGCTATGGAATGAGCAGTTCTTC CARGPGLWNEQFF
13 . TRBJ2-5 TRBV6-5 few TGTGCCAGCAGTTACGTCGGAGGGAAGACCCAGTACTTC CASSYVGGKTQYF
15 TRBD2 TRBJ2-1 TRBV29-1 many TGCAGCGCCCTTCCCCCTACTAGCGGGAGTAATGAGCAGTTCTTC CSALPPTSGSNEQFF
17 TRBD1 TRBJ2-3 TRBV12-3/TRBV12-4 . TGTGCCAGCACTACTTGGGACCGGGACAGGGGAAAAGATACGCAGTATTTT CASTTWDRDRGKDTQYF
16 TRBD2 TRBJ2-3 TRBV9 many TGTGCCAGCAGCGTAGAGGCGGGAGGGCCCACAGATACGCAGTATTTT CASSVEAGGPTDTQYF
14 . TRBJ1-1 TRBV10-2 . TGCGCCAGCGTTAGACAGGACGATAGCACTGAAGCTTTCTTT CASVRQDDSTEAFF
14 . TRBJ1-4 TRBV20-1 . TGCAGTGCTAGAGTCGGGGATAGGGACGAAAAACTGTTTTTT CSARVGDRDEKLFF
18 TRBD2 TRBJ2-5 TRBV7-7 . TGTGCCAGCAGCCCGCCGACTAGCGGGAGGGCCGGTGGGGAGACCCAGTACTTC CASSPPTSGRAGGETQYF
14 TRBD1 TRBJ1-1 TRBV6-4 many TGTGCCAGCAGGCCGGGACAGGGGAACACTGAAGCTTTCTTT CASRPGQGNTEAFF
16 TRBD1 TRBJ2-2 TRBV15 . TGTGCCACCAGCATTTCGGGACAGGGGTTCTCCGGGGAGCTGTTTTTT CATSISGQGFSGELFF
15 TRBD2 TRBJ2-7 TRBV13 few TGTGCCAGCAGCTTAGGGAGCGGGAGATCCTACGAGCAGTACTTC CASSLGSGRSYEQYF
14 TRBD2 TRBJ2-2 TRBV20-1 . TGCAGTGCTAGACTAGCGGGAGACACCGGGGAGCTGTTTTTT CSARLAGDTGELFF
13 . TRBJ2-7 TRBV13 . TGTGCCAGTGGTGAGGGGGACTCCTACGAGCAGTACTTC CASGEGDSYEQYF
14 . TRBJ2-1 TRBV7-8 many TGTGCCAGCAGCTTAGCGGGAGTGAACAATGAGCAGTTCTTC CASSLAGVNNEQFF
12 . TRBJ2-2 TRBV10-2 . TGCGCCAGCAGTCAGTACACCGGGGAGCTGTTTTTT CASSQYTGELFF
14 . TRBJ2-1 TRBV7-9 few TGTGCCAGCAGCCTCGGGGGTTCGGGCAATGAGCAGTTCTTC CASSLGGSGNEQFF
17 . TRBJ2-1 TRBV7-2 . TGTGCCAGCAGCTTAATTGGGCTAGTAAGGAGCTACAATGAGCAGTTCTTC CASSLIGLVRSYNEQFF
16 TRBD2 TRBJ2-5 TRBV13 . TGTGCCAGCAGCAGGGGGGCTAGCGGGAGCCAAGAGACCCAGTACTTC CASSRGASGSQETQYF
15 . TRBJ2-1 TRBV10-3 many TGTGCCATCAGTGAAGTTCGTGCGGTACCGGTTGAGCAGTTCTTC CAISEVRAVPVEQFF
14 . TRBJ2-5 TRBV5-1 few TGCGCCAGCAGCTACACAGGGTCGGAGGAGACCCAGTACTTC CASSYTGSEETQYF
13 TRBD2 TRBJ2-1 TRBV5-1 . TGCGCCAGCAGCTTAGCGGGGGAGAATGAGCAGTTCTTC CASSLAGENEQFF
12 . TRBJ1-2 TRBV11-2 . TGTGCCAGCAGCGGCTCCAGGGATGGCTACACCTTC CASSGSRDGYTF
13 . TRBJ2-5 TRBV12-3/TRBV12-4 . TGTGCCAGCAGCCCGAGCCCGAGGGAGACCCAGTACTTC CASSPSPRETQYF
16 TRBD2 TRBJ2-3 TRBV5-6 . TGTGCCAGCAGCGGGGGACTAGCGGAAGGCACAGATACGCAGTATTTT CASSGGLAEGTDTQYF
15 TRBD2 TRBJ2-3 TRBV7-9 many TGTGCCAGCCGTCTGGGACTAGCGAGCACAGATACGCAGTATTTT CASRLGLASTDTQYF